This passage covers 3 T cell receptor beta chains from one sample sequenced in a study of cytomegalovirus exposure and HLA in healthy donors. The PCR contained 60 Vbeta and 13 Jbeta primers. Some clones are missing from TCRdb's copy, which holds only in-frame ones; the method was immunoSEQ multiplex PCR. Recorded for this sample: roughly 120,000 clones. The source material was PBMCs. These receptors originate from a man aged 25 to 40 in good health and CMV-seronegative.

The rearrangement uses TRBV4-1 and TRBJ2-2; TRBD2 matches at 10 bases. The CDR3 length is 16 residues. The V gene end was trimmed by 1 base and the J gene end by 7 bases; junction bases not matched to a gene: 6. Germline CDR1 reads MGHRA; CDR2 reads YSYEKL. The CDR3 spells CASSQGLAGAVGELFF. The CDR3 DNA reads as TGCGCCAGCAGCCAAGGGCTAGCGGGGGCGGTCGGGGAGCTGTTTTTT.

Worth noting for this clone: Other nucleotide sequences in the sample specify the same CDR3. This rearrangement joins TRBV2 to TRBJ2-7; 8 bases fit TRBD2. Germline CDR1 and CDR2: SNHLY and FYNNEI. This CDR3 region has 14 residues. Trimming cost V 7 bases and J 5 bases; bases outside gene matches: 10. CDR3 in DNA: TGTGCCAGCACTCTTGGGACGGGGGGGCACGAGCAGTACTTC. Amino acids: CASTLGTGGHEQYF.

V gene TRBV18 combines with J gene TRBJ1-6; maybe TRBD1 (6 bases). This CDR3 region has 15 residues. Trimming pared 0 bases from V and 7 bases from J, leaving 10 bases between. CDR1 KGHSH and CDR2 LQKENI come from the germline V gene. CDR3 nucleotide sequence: TGTGCCAGCTCACCACCTGGGACAAGAAATTCACCCCTCCACTTT. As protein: CASSPPGTRNSPLHF.